This TCR beta chain was sequenced in a study of PD-1 blockade in classical Hodgkin lymphoma. The assay was immunoSEQ multiplex PCR, and TCRdb's table has in-frame clones only and misses some. This table has approximately 25,000 clones, about 80% appearing once. All patients experienced relapse after autologous stem cell transplantation, and brentuximab vedotin exposure was variable. Isolation of CD4+ T cells from thawed PBMCs was performed by magnetic negative selection. The specimen comprised CD4+ T cells from blood, sampled at baseline. The clonotype was recovered from a human donor with classical Hodgkin lymphoma.

The CDR3 region is CASKPRVNEKLFF. The CDR3 coding sequence is TGTGCCAGCAAGCCACGGGTAAATGAAAAACTGTTTTTT. The chain employs TRBV28 and TRBJ1-4; D uncertain. Trimming shortened V by 7 bases and J by 5 bases, and 11 bases separated the two germline ends. The CDR3 spans 13 residues. Germline V lookup: CDR1 MDHEN, CDR2 SYDVKM.